Presented here are 10 T cell receptor beta chains from one specimen sequenced in a study of blood T cell repertoires in COVID-19. Sequenced by immunoSEQ multiplex PCR; TCRdb stores in-frame clones only, minus some. The repertoire holds more than 300,000 clones, with around 91% as singletons. The sample comprised peripheral blood. The source of these receptors is a woman younger than 30 who had recovered from COVID-19.

This chain joins TRBV18 and TRBJ2-5; 10 nucleotides align to TRBD2. V trimming: 8 bases; J trimming: 4 bases; junction bases outside the gene matches: 4. Germline CDR1 is KGHSH and CDR2 is LQKENI. This CDR3 is built from 13 residues. The CDR3 loop is CASHRLAGETQYF. The CDR3 nucleotides read TGTGCCAGCCATCGACTAGCGGGAGAGACCCAGTACTTC.

V gene TRBV9 combines with J gene TRBJ2-5; D perhaps matches TRBD2 (5 bases). The germline V gene encodes CDR1 SGDLS and CDR2 YYNGEE. V was pared by 4 bases and J by 2 bases, with 15 bases between. The CDR3 runs to 15 residues. The chain's CDR3 is CASSPPTRFQETQYF. CDR3 in DNA: TGTGCCAGCAGCCCCCCTACTAGGTTTCAAGAGACCCAGTACTTC.

A few counts support this clone. The chain employs TRBV9 and TRBJ2-2; a possible D gene is TRBD1 (6 bases). V was cut by 4 bases and J by 5 bases, with 15 bases left in between. The CDR3 extends over 15 amino acids. Germline V gives CDR1 SGDLS, CDR2 YYNGEE. The CDR3: CASSPRGYRTGELFF. The CDR3 bases are TGTGCCAGCAGCCCAAGGGGGTATCGGACCGGGGAGCTGTTTTTT.

This chain connects TRBV19 to TRBJ1-4; TRBD1 matches 7 bases. CDR1 and CDR2 (germline): LNHDA, SQIVND (reference sequence). J gave up 6 bases and V 0 bases, and 13 bases lay outside the gene matches. The CDR3 covers 18 residues. The CDR3 sequence is CASSIDWSSGQRYEKLFF. The CDR3 nucleotides read TGTGCCAGTAGTATAGATTGGTCTTCGGGACAGAGATATGAAAAACTGTTTTTT.

The V call is TRBV6-5, the J call TRBJ2-1; the match to TRBD1 covers 7 bases. Losses at the gene ends were 5 bases for V and 2 bases for J; bases not matched to a gene: 6. There are 15 residues in the CDR3. Germline V gene data show CDR1 as MNHEY and CDR2 as SVGAGI. This chain's CDR3 is CASSTGQVTYNEQFF. The CDR3 DNA follows: TGTGCCAGCAGTACCGGACAGGTTACCTACAATGAGCAGTTCTTC.

This clone was found a few times. The genes are TRBV6-2 or TRBV6-3 and TRBJ1-2; D is undetermined. The germline CDR1 and CDR2 sequences are MNHEY and SVGEGT. Trimming took 0 bases from V and 8 from J, leaving 10 bases between them. CDR3 length equals 13 residues. Here the CDR3 DNA reads TGTGCCAGCAGTTACTCGAGACTTCAAGGCTACACCTTC. Its protein is CASSYSRLQGYTF.

The CDR3 sequence is CASSYSHNQPQHF. The CDR3 DNA is TGTGCCAGCAGTTACAGCCATAATCAGCCCCAGCATTTT. The chain recombines TRBV6-7 with TRBJ1-5; D unresolved. TRBV6-7 is an open reading frame, and its role is uncertain. The germline V and J ends were trimmed by 2 bases and 4 bases, with 6 bases remaining between them. The CDR3 covers 13 residues.

This clone was seen only a few times. This rearrangement joins TRBV5-6 to TRBJ2-7; weak D call: TRBD1 (6 bases). Trimming shortened V by 6 bases and J by 6 bases, and 19 bases separated the two germline ends. Germline assignment: CDR1 SGHDT and CDR2 YYEEEE. The CDR3 runs 14 residues. CDR3 protein: CASTRRDTLREQYV. CDR3 DNA sequence: TGTGCCAGCACCCGCCGGGACACCCTACGCGAGCAGTACGTC.

The chain links TRBV11-3 to TRBJ2-7, with TRBD1 as a possible D gene (6 bases). The germline CDR1 and CDR2 sequences are SGHNT and YENEEA. Trimming removed 8 bases from V and 3 bases from J, with 20 bases in between. The CDR3 length is 15 residues. The CDR3 DNA sequence: TGTGCCAGCGGATTCCACAGACAGGTTGACTACGAGCAGTACGTC. Its translation is CASGFHRQVDYEQYV.

The chain carries TRBV7-2 and TRBJ1-4, with 10 bases lining up with TRBD1. The CDR3 loop spans 14 amino acids. V was pared by 4 bases and J by 7 bases, with 3 bases of the junction left unmatched. From germline, CDR1 is SGHTA and CDR2 FQGNSA. The CDR3 bases are TGTGCCAGCAGCTCCGACAGGGGGCGTGAAAAACTGTTTTTT. Residues: CASSSDRGREKLFF.